The next 31 T cell receptor beta chains were all read from a single sample in a study of blood T cells in healthy people across ages. Alongside a J-beta primer mix, a sample-barcoded 5' primer served in a second PCR lasting roughly 7 to 11 cycles. TCRdb ran MiXCR on the 5' RACE reads and lists one entry per CDR3 protein. This table has some 1.4 million distinct CDR3 sequences, roughly 40% appearing once. The material sequenced was blood. The receptor source for this set is a woman aged 18-29 years in good health.

This clonotype was counted between two and nine times. The CDR3 is CASISGGQNIQYF. The CDR3 DNA reads as TGTGCCAGCATCAGTGGGGGGCAAAACATTCAGTACTTC. This chain links TRBV2 with TRBJ2-4, with D perhaps assigned TRBD1 or TRBD2 (6 bases each). The CDR3 spans 13 residues. V shed 7 bases and J shed 5 bases, with 12 bases lying between them. Germline CDR1 is SNHLY and CDR2 is FYNNEI.

The chain combines TRBV20-1 with TRBJ1-5; tentative D call: TRBD1 (6 bases). Trimming stripped 2 bases from V and 7 bases from J, with 18 bases between. Per germline, CDR1 DFQATT and CDR2 SNEGSKA (reference sequence). The CDR3 runs 15 residues. CDR3 DNA sequence: TGCAGTGCTAGATCCACCACCGGGGGCGGACAGCCCCAGCATTTT. Translation: CSARSTTGGGQPQHF.

The chain has TRBV20-1 and TRBJ2-5; 13 bases match TRBD2. The ends lost 4 bases at V and 4 bases at J; junction bases unmatched: 12. This CDR3 is built from 17 residues. The germline gives CDR1 DFQATT, CDR2 SNEGSKA (reference sequence). CDR3 nucleotides: TGCAGTGCTATTTTACTAGCGGGGGGGCAAGATCGAGAGACCCAGTACTTC. Translation: CSAILLAGGQDRETQYF.

This clonotype was seen only a few times. This sequence joins TRBV24-1 and TRBJ2-1; 9 positions match TRBD2. Germline CDR1 is KGHDR and CDR2 is SFDVKD. V shed 2 bases and J 7 bases; nucleotides not matched to a gene: 5. The CDR3 is made up of 15 amino acids. CDR3 loop: CATSDSRTSENEQFF. The CDR3 region has the DNA TGTGCCACCAGTGATTCCCGGACTAGCGAGAATGAGCAGTTCTTC.

V gene TRBV6-6 combines with J gene TRBJ1-6; D is uncertain. Germline loops: CDR1 MNHNY, CDR2 SVGAGI (reference sequence). V was clipped by 8 bases and J by 6 bases, with 8 bases between them. The CDR3 covers 12 residues. CDR3 sequence reads: CASAGFNSPLHF. CDR3 DNA: TGTGCCAGCGCGGGTTTTAATTCACCCCTCCACTTT.

The gene calls are TRBV6-2 or TRBV6-3 and TRBJ2-1; D gene uncertain. This CDR3 contains 13 residues. The germline V gene has CDR1 MNHEY and CDR2 SVGEGT. The germline V and J ends were trimmed by 6 bases and 6 bases, with 12 bases remaining between them. As DNA, the CDR3 is TGTGCCAGCAGGAGCGTCCCGACCAATGAGCAGTTCTTC. This gives the protein CASRSVPTNEQFF.

CDR3 bases: TGTGCCAGCAGTTTATCCCTATCGATAAGTCAAGAGACCCAGTACTTC. Translation: CASSLSLSISQETQYF. The rearrangement links TRBV28 to TRBJ2-5; D not certain. Per the germline V gene, CDR1 is MDHEN and CDR2 is SYDVKM. The CDR3 runs 16 residues. V shed 1 base and J shed 2 bases, with 14 bases lying between them.

The chain uses TRBV4-3 and TRBJ2-4; D is unresolved. The J call is doubtful: the DNA matches TRBJ2-7 better. CDR3 length: 14 residues. Germline CDR1 and CDR2: LGHNA and YSLEER. The CDR3 region is CASSQERRMYEQYF. The CDR3 DNA is TGCGCCAGCAGCCAGGAACGCCGTATGTACGAGCAGTACTTC.

The V call is TRBV5-5, the J call TRBJ2-5; no definite D call. Germline V gene data show CDR1 as SGHKS and CDR2 as YYEKEE (reference sequence). The ends were cut back, 2 bases at V and 0 bases at J, with 11 bases in the middle. CDR3 length: 15 residues. This chain's CDR3 is CASSFSVGYQETQYF. CDR3 DNA sequence: TGTGCCAGCAGCTTTTCGGTCGGGTACCAAGAGACCCAGTACTTC.

This clonotype was detected only a few times. This rearrangement joins TRBV3-1 to TRBJ1-1; TRBD1 agrees at 7 bases. CDR3 size: 15 residues. The J segment lost 4 bases and the V segment lost 8 bases, leaving 13 bases of the junction unmatched. Per the germline V gene, CDR1 is LGHDT and CDR2 is YNNKEL (reference sequence). CDR3 region: CASGPRQGRSTEAFF. For the CDR3, the DNA is TGTGCCAGCGGACCTCGACAGGGACGGTCCACTGAAGCTTTCTTT.

The gene calls are TRBV6-6 and TRBJ2-1, with 7 bases identical to TRBD2. The germline CDR1 and CDR2 sequences are MNHNY and SVGAGI (reference sequence). Unmatched junction bases numbered 16, after V lost 6 bases and J lost 8 bases. The CDR3 has 16 amino acids. The CDR3 DNA reads as TGTGCCAGCAGCGAGTCTTCCAGCGGGGTGTCGGATGAGCAGTTCTTC. Translated, it gives CASSESSSGVSDEQFF.

Many counts were recorded for this clonotype. The chain carries TRBV29-1 and TRBJ2-7, with TRBD1 matching 9 bases. The J segment lost 3 bases and the V segment lost 2 bases, leaving 8 bases of the junction unmatched. Germline loops: CDR1 SQVTM, CDR2 ANQGSEA. The CDR3 has 15 residues. CDR3: CSVEWYDRGVYEQYF. Written as DNA, the CDR3 is TGCAGCGTTGAATGGTATGACAGGGGGGTCTACGAGCAGTACTTC.

This clonotype was found a few times. The chain has TRBV11-2 and TRBJ2-3; D uncertain. V was trimmed by 5 bases and J by 4 bases, leaving 10 bases between them. The CDR3 runs 13 residues. Germline assignment: CDR1 SGHAT and CDR2 FQNNGV. In DNA form, the CDR3 reads TGTGCCAGCAGCAGAGGACCCCCAGATACGCAGTATTTT. This sequence encodes CASSRGPPDTQYF.

The sample holds a few counts of this clonotype. The chain has TRBV15 and TRBJ2-4; no definite D call. TRBJ2-7 explains the end of the DNA better; the J call may be wrong. Germline V gene sequence: CDR1 LNHNV, CDR2 YYDKDF (reference sequence). This CDR3 comprises 12 residues. The CDR3 sequence is CATSRDHSEQYF. In nucleotides, the CDR3 is TGTGCCACCAGCAGAGATCATTCCGAGCAGTACTTC.

The table lists this clonotype with many counts. The chain recombines TRBV12-3 or TRBV12-4 with TRBJ2-3; no definite D call. The CDR3 spans 13 residues. Trimming cost V 6 bases and J 0 bases, with 7 bases left between them. The CDR3 protein is CASRTTSTDTQYF. The CDR3 nucleotides read TGTGCCAGCAGGACCACTAGCACAGATACGCAGTATTTT.

This chain joins TRBV29-1 and TRBJ2-5; D is possibly TRBD1 or TRBD2 (5 bases each). This CDR3 region has 13 residues. The V gene's germline CDR1 is SQVTM and CDR2 ANQGSEA. Trimming took off 2 bases at V and 5 bases at J, with 12 bases between the two ends. The CDR3 reads CSVERDGRETQYF. DNA for the CDR3: TGCAGCGTTGAACGGGACGGCAGGGAGACCCAGTACTTC.

This chain uses TRBV6-5 with TRBJ2-2; no clear D. Deletions cut 6 bases from V and 7 bases from J, with 9 bases between. From germline, CDR1 is MNHEY and CDR2 SVGAGI. The CDR3 runs 12 residues. The CDR3: CASSARNGELFF. CDR3 DNA sequence: TGTGCCAGCAGCGCACGTAACGGGGAGCTGTTTTTT.

The CDR3 region has the DNA TGTGCCAGCAGTGAAGACCCAGTTAGCAATCAGCCCCAGCATTTT. Translation: CASSEDPVSNQPQHF. This rearrangement joins TRBV6-1 to TRBJ1-5; D not resolved. V gave up 1 base and J gave up 0 bases, with 7 bases separating them. Germline values: CDR1 MNHNS, CDR2 SASEGT. The CDR3 runs 15 residues.

This clonotype was recorded only once. The genes are TRBV20-1 and TRBJ2-1, with 13 bases identical to TRBD2. The CDR3 spans 15 residues. With 6 bases clipped from V and 10 bases from J, the junction kept 12 bases outside the gene matches. Germline lookup yields CDR1 DFQATT and CDR2 SNEGSKA (reference sequence). The CDR3 nucleotides are TGCAGTGCCCCTACTAGCGGGGGGGGAATAAGCGAGCAGTTCTTC. Amino acids: CSAPTSGGGISEQFF.

V gene TRBV12-3 or TRBV12-4 combines with J gene TRBJ1-2, with 7 bases fitting TRBD1. V lost 8 bases and J lost 2; bases outside the gene matches: 8. The CDR3 spans 14 residues. The CDR3 protein is CASQGGAWNYGYTF. DNA for the CDR3: TGTGCCAGCCAAGGGGGCGCTTGGAACTATGGCTACACCTTC.

This clonotype came up a few times. The chain uses TRBV28 and TRBJ2-7, with D perhaps TRBD2 (5 bases). The germline CDR1 and CDR2 sequences are MDHEN and SYDVKM. The CDR3 loop spans 13 amino acids. The V gene lost 10 bases and the J gene lost 2 bases, with 15 bases spanning the gap. CDR3 bases: TGTGCCACGCAGGACTCAGGCGCCTACGAGCAGTACTTC. Its translation is CATQDSGAYEQYF.

V and J are TRBV7-2 and TRBJ1-4, with D tentatively TRBD1 (5 bases). Germline V gives CDR1 SGHTA, CDR2 FQGNSA. The CDR3 is 16 amino acids. V shed 4 bases and J shed 2 bases, with 14 bases lying between them. The CDR3 region is CASSSIWGGTNEKLFF. The DNA for the CDR3 is TGTGCCAGCAGCTCGATCTGGGGGGGGACTAATGAAAAACTGTTTTTT. The full variable domain, completed using reference TRBV7-2 and TRBJ1-4, is GAGVSQSPSNKVTEKGKDVELRCDPISGHTALYWYRQSLGQGLEFLIYFQGNSAPDKSGLPSDRFSAERTGGSVSTLTIQRTQQEDSAVYLCASSSIWGGTNEKLFFGSGTQLSVL.

The chain combines TRBV3-1 with TRBJ2-5; no reliable D call. The J call may not be correct, given that the DNA end is closer to TRBJ2-7. The CDR3 is made up of 11 amino acids. Germline V gene data show CDR1 as LGHDT and CDR2 as YNNKEL (reference sequence). The DNA of the CDR3 is TGTGCCAGCAGCCAACAGCACGAGCAGTACTTC. Protein sequence: CASSQQHEQYF.

The genes are TRBV6-4 and TRBJ2-1, with 7 bases fitting TRBD2. The junction had 9 bases not matched to a gene; V was cut back by 3 bases and J by 4 bases. The V gene's germline CDR1 is MRHNA and CDR2 SNTAGT. CDR3 length equals 16 residues. The CDR3 spells CASSELGLADYNEQFF. The CDR3 DNA reads as TGTGCCAGCAGTGAGCTGGGGCTAGCGGATTACAATGAGCAGTTCTTC.

The chain employs TRBV7-7 and TRBJ2-5, with unresolved D. This CDR3 region has 13 residues. CDR1 and CDR2 (germline): SSHAT, FNYEAQ (reference sequence). Trimming pared 4 bases from V and 1 base from J, leaving 7 bases between. CDR3 residues: CASSYQRQETQYF. As DNA, the CDR3 is TGTGCCAGCAGCTACCAACGCCAAGAGACCCAGTACTTC.

The table lists this clonotype with a few counts. V usage is TRBV7-8 and J usage is TRBJ2-7; 9 bases map to TRBD1. Trimming removed 4 bases from V and 1 base from J; junction bases left unmatched: 5. This CDR3 is built from 15 residues. Germline V gives CDR1 SGHVS, CDR2 FQNEAQ. CDR3 sequence: CASSSIGQGSYEQYF. CDR3 nucleotide sequence: TGTGCCAGCAGCTCTATTGGACAGGGGTCCTACGAGCAGTACTTC.

This clonotype was counted only a few times. The chain combines TRBV7-9 with TRBJ1-1; 7 nucleotides align to TRBD1. The CDR3 runs 13 residues. Germline loops: CDR1 SEHNR, CDR2 FQNEAQ (reference sequence). Trimming removed 0 bases from V and 11 bases from J; junction bases left unmatched: 6. In DNA, the CDR3 is TGTGCCAGCAGCTTAGCGACTGGGACAGAGGCTTTCTTT. Protein: CASSLATGTEAFF.

V gene TRBV7-9 combines with J gene TRBJ2-1; D may match TRBD1 or TRBD2 (5 bases each). The CDR3 sequence is 15 residues long. V was shortened by 5 bases and J by 3 bases, with 14 bases between the two germline ends. Germline V gene data show CDR1 as SEHNR and CDR2 as FQNEAQ (reference sequence). CDR3 sequence reads: CASSTGRAFYNEQFF. CDR3 bases: TGTGCCAGCAGCACGGGACGAGCCTTCTACAATGAGCAGTTCTTC.

This clonotype appeared a single time. At one boundary the junction diverges from the germline segment, which might be a read error. V gene TRBV12-3 or TRBV12-4 combines with J gene TRBJ1-2, with 7 bases lining up with TRBD1. The CDR3 consists of 15 residues. DNA for the CDR3: TGTGCCAGCAGCCATGGACAGGTGGAGAGATATGACTACACCTTC. Translation gives CASSHGQVERYDYTF.

The chain has TRBV2 and TRBJ2-5; D possibly corresponds to TRBD1 (5 bases). The CDR3 spans 15 residues. CDR1 is SNHLY, CDR2 FYNNEI, per germline. V was clipped by 1 base and J by 4 bases, with 13 bases between them. Here the CDR3 reads CASSEGQIMGETQYF. The CDR3 bases are TGTGCCAGCAGTGAAGGACAGATAATGGGAGAGACCCAGTACTTC.

The V call is TRBV7-2, the J call TRBJ1-5; D gene unclear. In germline, CDR1 is SGHTA, CDR2 FQGNSA. Trimming took 4 bases from V and 1 from J, leaving 11 bases between them. This CDR3 spans 15 amino acids. CDR3 bases: TGTGCCAGCAGCTCCGACGCGGCGAGCAATCAGCCCCAGCATTTT. This codes for CASSSDAASNQPQHF.